The 8 T cell receptor beta chains below all came from one sample that was sequenced in a study of blood T cells in healthy people across ages. A second PCR, run for roughly 7 to 11 cycles, used a sample-barcoded 5' primer plus a J-beta primer mix. TCRdb independently ran MiXCR on the 5' RACE reads; one entry per CDR3 protein. Among about 780,000 distinct CDR3 sequences listed, about 45% were seen once. The sample was blood. The receptors come from an elderly man in good health.

The genes are TRBV6-5 and TRBJ2-5; D perhaps matches TRBD1 (6 bases). Germline V gene sequence: CDR1 MNHEY, CDR2 SVGAGI. V was cut by 5 bases and J by 1 base, with 11 bases left in between. The CDR3 spans 14 residues. CDR3 coding DNA: TGTGCCAGCAGTCGTCGACAGGTCCAAGAGACCCAGTACTTC. It yields the protein CASSRRQVQETQYF.

CDR3 sequence: CASSLDGQGSKPQHF. DNA of the CDR3: TGCGCCAGCAGCTTGGACGGACAGGGTTCTAAGCCCCAGCATTTT. This chain links TRBV5-1 with TRBJ1-5; 8 bases map to TRBD1. After removal of 0 bases from V and 8 bases from J, the junction contained 7 bases not matched to a gene. This CDR3 is 15 amino acids long. CDR1 is SGHRS and CDR2 is YFSETQ in the germline V gene.

There are many counts of this clonotype. V usage is TRBV10-3 and J usage is TRBJ2-1; D unclear. With 3 bases removed from V and 2 bases from J, the gap between germline ends came to 8 bases. From germline, CDR1 is ENHRY and CDR2 SYGVKD. CDR3 size: 14 residues. The CDR3 reads CAISEPGPYNEQFF. The DNA of the CDR3 is TGTGCCATCAGTGAACCGGGTCCCTACAATGAGCAGTTCTTC.

This clonotype came up a few times. The chain couples TRBV7-2 to TRBJ2-5; D is undetermined. The J call may be in error: the DNA end matches TRBJ2-7 better. Germline values: CDR1 SGHTA, CDR2 FQGNSA. The CDR3 extends over 13 amino acids. This CDR3 is CASSQTGLYEQYF. DNA of the CDR3: TGTGCCAGCAGCCAAACCGGGCTCTACGAGCAGTACTTC.

The chain recombines TRBV7-2 with TRBJ2-7; no clear D gene. Germline-derived CDR1 and CDR2 are SGHTA and FQGNSA. This CDR3 spans 15 amino acids. V was cut by 4 bases and J by 0 bases, with 13 bases left in between. The CDR3 DNA reads as TGTGCCAGCAGCTGGAGACCGGGTTCCTCCTACGAGCAGTACTTC. It codes for CASSWRPGSSYEQYF.

V gene TRBV7-2 combines with J gene TRBJ2-7; TRBD2 aligns across 10 bases. The trim removed 1 base at V and 4 bases at J, leaving 7 bases unmatched. The CDR3 contains 16 residues. From germline, CDR1 is SGHTA and CDR2 FQGNSA. The CDR3 sequence is CASSLDAASGSYEQYF. CDR3 coding DNA: TGTGCCAGCAGCTTAGATGCGGCTAGCGGGAGTTACGAGCAGTACTTC.

A few counts support this clonotype. J is TRBJ2-7 and V is TRBV10-3; 11 positions match TRBD2. The junction had 1 base not matched to a gene; V was cut back by 0 bases and J by 0 bases. CDR3 length: 16 amino acids. Germline CDR1 is ENHRY and CDR2 is SYGVKD. The CDR3 region has the DNA TGTGCCATCAGTGAGTCTGGGACTAGCGGCTCCTACGAGCAGTACTTC. Its protein product is CAISESGTSGSYEQYF.

The rearrangement links TRBV7-9 to TRBJ2-5; TRBD2 matches at 8 bases. CDR3 length: 15 residues. The germline V gene has CDR1 SEHNR and CDR2 FQNEAQ (reference sequence). The V gene end was trimmed by 5 bases and the J gene end by 3 bases; junction bases not matched to a gene: 8. CDR3 bases: TGTGCCAGCAGCGTGAGTCCGGGAGGGGAAGAGACCCAGTACTTC. Protein sequence: CASSVSPGGEETQYF.